One sample yielded the 21 T cell receptor beta chains listed below, sequenced in a study of siplizumab effects on memory and regulatory T cells. Using immunoSEQ multiplex PCR, the repertoire was profiled, and TCRdb retains in-frame clones only, with some absent. The data contain about 69,000 clones, approximately 88% of them singletons. Material for sequencing was Tregs sorted from blood. These receptors were obtained from a human donor in good health.

This clone showed up just a few times. The chain is built from TRBV27 and TRBJ2-1; 11 bases match TRBD2. The germline V gene encodes CDR1 MNHEY and CDR2 SMNVEV (reference sequence). The ends lost 4 bases at V and 0 bases at J; junction bases unmatched: 8. The CDR3 contains 18 residues. The CDR3 bases are TGTGCCAGCAGTTACCCTAGCGGGAGGACCAGCTCCTACAATGAGCAGTTCTTC. This codes for CASSYPSGRTSSYNEQFF.

This chain uses TRBV9 with TRBJ2-7; D might be TRBD2 (6 bases). Looked up from germline, CDR1 is SGDLS and CDR2 is YYNGEE. There are 13 residues in the CDR3. V gave up 3 bases and J gave up 2 bases, with 9 bases separating them. This CDR3 is CASSEGLTYEQYF. Written as DNA, the CDR3 is TGTGCCAGCAGCGAGGGACTTACCTACGAGCAGTACTTC.

This clone was recorded only once. The chain employs TRBV5-4 and TRBJ1-1; D may be TRBD1 (6 bases). Germline lookup yields CDR1 SGHNT and CDR2 YYREEE (reference sequence). V dropped 0 bases and J dropped 4 bases, with 10 bases sitting between them. The CDR3 has 14 residues. The CDR3 DNA reads as TGTGCCAGCAGCTTGGGGGGGGGCGGCACTGAAGCTTTCTTT. Its protein product is CASSLGGGGTEAFF.

The J gene is TRBJ2-1, the V gene TRBV7-9; weak D call: TRBD2 (5 bases). The CDR3 is 13 residues long. V was shortened by 1 base and J by 10 bases, with 11 bases between the two germline ends. Germline CDR1 is SEHNR and CDR2 is FQNEAQ (reference sequence). CDR3 nucleotides: TGTGCCAGCAGCTTAGACGGGAAACGAGAGCAGTTCTTC. It is translated as CASSLDGKREQFF.

V gene TRBV6-6 combines with J gene TRBJ1-2; the D is unclear. With 2 bases removed from V and 1 base from J, the gap between germline ends came to 5 bases. This CDR3 region has 13 residues. Germline V gene lookup returns CDR1 MNHNY and CDR2 SVGAGI (reference sequence). This CDR3 is CASSYPDNYGYTF. The CDR3 region has the DNA TGTGCCAGCAGTTACCCAGATAACTATGGCTACACCTTC.

The gene calls are TRBV5-1 and TRBJ2-1; D is unresolved. CDR3 length: 13 amino acids. Deletions cut 1 base from V and 7 bases from J, with 9 bases between. Germline V gene sequence: CDR1 SGHRS, CDR2 YFSETQ. The chain's CDR3 is CASSLRQLNEQFF. DNA for the CDR3: TGCGCCAGCAGCTTGAGGCAATTGAATGAGCAGTTCTTC.

This chain links TRBV19 with TRBJ2-1; 9 positions match TRBD2. Looked up from germline, CDR1 is LNHDA and CDR2 is SQIVND (reference sequence). The junction had 5 bases not matched to a gene; V was cut back by 1 base and J by 7 bases. The CDR3 spans 15 residues. This chain's CDR3 is CASSIGASGTNEQFF. Written as DNA, the CDR3 is TGTGCCAGTAGTATAGGTGCTAGCGGGACAAATGAGCAGTTCTTC.

This clone has just one count. This chain joins TRBV14 and TRBJ2-4; D remains unclear. Germline V gene sequence: CDR1 SGHDN, CDR2 FVKESK. The CDR3 loop spans 15 amino acids. V lost 1 base, J lost 0 bases, and 7 bases lay in between. CDR3 amino acids: CASSQAAGAKNIQYF. The CDR3 coding sequence is TGTGCCAGCAGCCAAGCGGCAGGAGCCAAAAACATTCAGTACTTC.

The DNA for the CDR3 is TGTGCCAGCAGCCTTCCCGGGACTAGCGGGAGGTTTTACAATGAGCAGTTCTTC. Its translation is CASSLPGTSGRFYNEQFF. The genes are TRBV7-2 and TRBJ2-1; TRBD2 agrees at 15 bases. The CDR3 is 18 amino acids. Looked up from germline, CDR1 is SGHTA and CDR2 is FQGNSA. The V segment lost 5 bases and the J segment 4 bases; nucleotides outside the gene matches: 9.

The rearrangement links TRBV5-6 to TRBJ1-2; no clear D. The V end was cut by 2 bases, the J end by 1 base, with 18 bases between. The CDR3 is 17 residues long. Per germline, CDR1 SGHDT and CDR2 YYEEEE. The CDR3 is CASSLKLRGGLNYGYTF. The CDR3 region has the DNA TGTGCCAGCAGCTTAAAGCTCCGAGGAGGTCTTAACTATGGCTACACCTTC. The full variable domain, completed using reference TRBV5-6 and TRBJ1-2, is DAGVTQSPTHLIKTRGQQVTLRCSPKSGHDTVSWYQQALGQGPQFIFQYYEEEERQRGNFPDRFSGHQFPNYSSELNVNALLLGDSALYLCASSLKLRGGLNYGYTFGSGTRLTVV.

The chain has TRBV4-1 and TRBJ2-5; TRBD1 or TRBD2 may be the D gene (5 bases each). Germline CDR1 is MGHRA and CDR2 is YSYEKL. The ends were cut back, 1 base at V and 7 bases at J, with 10 bases in the middle. The CDR3 sequence is 13 residues long. CDR3 DNA sequence: TGCGCCAGCAGCCAAGGCGAGGGGTCGACCCAGTACTTC. Translated: CASSQGEGSTQYF.

CDR3 sequence (DNA): TGTGCCAGCAGCCCTCGGACAGGGCTAACTAATGAAAAACTGTTTTTT. This gives the protein CASSPRTGLTNEKLFF. J is TRBJ1-4 and V is TRBV7-2; 8 bases line up with TRBD1. CDR3 length: 16 amino acids. Germline V lookup: CDR1 SGHTA, CDR2 FQGNSA. Trimming cost V 5 bases and J 1 base; bases outside gene matches: 6.

The chain couples TRBV6-1 to TRBJ1-5; D uncertain. Trimming took off 7 bases at V and 8 bases at J, with 15 bases between the two ends. The length of the CDR3 is 13 residues. CDR1 MNHNS and CDR2 SASEGT come from the germline V gene. The CDR3 spells CASNSDPPEPQHF. In DNA, the CDR3 is TGTGCCAGCAACTCGGACCCACCGGAGCCCCAGCATTTT.

The chain is built from TRBV7-2 and TRBJ2-2; D call uncertain. Trimming removed 5 bases at V and 4 bases at J, with 17 bases between. The germline V gene has CDR1 SGHTA and CDR2 FQGNSA. The CDR3 runs to 16 residues. In DNA form, the CDR3 reads TGTGCCAGCAGCCCGGGCCTCCGTCTGGGCACCGGGGAGCTGTTTTTT. The encoded protein is CASSPGLRLGTGELFF.

This clone was seen a single time. The V and J genes are TRBV7-3 and TRBJ1-1, with 11 positions matching TRBD1. CDR1 is SGHTA, CDR2 FQGTGA, per germline. Germline trimming cut 5 bases from V and 8 bases from J; bases unmatched to any gene: 4. The CDR3 sequence is 13 residues long. CDR3 protein: CASSRDRGAEAFF. The CDR3 DNA sequence: TGTGCCAGCAGCCGGGACAGGGGGGCAGAAGCTTTCTTT.

The genes are TRBV11-3 and TRBJ2-3; D remains unclear. The V gene's germline CDR1 is SGHNT and CDR2 YENEEA. The ends were cut back, 4 bases at V and 4 bases at J, with 6 bases in the middle. This CDR3 is built from 12 residues. CDR3 loop: CASSSRPDTQYF. The CDR3 coding sequence is TGTGCCAGCAGCTCGCGGCCAGATACGCAGTATTTT.

J is TRBJ1-5 and V is TRBV12-5, with D perhaps TRBD1 (5 bases). The CDR3 length is 14 residues. CDR1 LGHNT and CDR2 FRNRAP come from the germline V gene. V was trimmed by 7 bases and J by 4 bases, leaving 14 bases between them. The CDR3 sequence: CASVGDDRNQPQHF. CDR3 DNA: TGTGCTAGTGTCGGGGACGACCGGAATCAGCCCCAGCATTTT.

This clone was found a few times. V and J are TRBV7-2 and TRBJ2-7; no firm D call. CDR1 and CDR2 from the germline V gene are SGHTA and FQGNSA. The CDR3 length is 15 residues. Trimming cost V 5 bases and J 3 bases, with 17 bases left between them. CDR3 coding DNA: TGTGCCAGCAGCCCCCACCCGGCCAGATTCTACGAGCAGTACTTC. It translates to CASSPHPARFYEQYF.

The rearrangement joins TRBV19 to TRBJ2-7, with D maybe TRBD2 (5 bases). The CDR3 is 12 amino acids. Trimming stripped 7 bases from V and 13 bases from J, with 20 bases between. CDR1 and CDR2 (germline): LNHDA, SQIVND (reference sequence). The CDR3 here is CASTSPAGVHYF. The DNA of the CDR3 is TGTGCCAGTACTTCCCCGGCGGGCGTGCATTACTTC.

This chain joins TRBV19 and TRBJ2-6; either TRBD1 or TRBD2 may fit D (5 bases each). The V end lost 9 bases, the J end lost 5 bases, and 17 bases lay between the germline ends. This CDR3 comprises 15 residues. Germline CDR1 is LNHDA and CDR2 is SQIVND (reference sequence). The CDR3, as DNA: TGTGCCAGCGCACTTTCGGGGCGGTGGGCCAACGTCCTGACTTTC. Translating gives CASALSGRWANVLTF.

This clone has only a few counts. This chain links TRBV28 with TRBJ1-2, with D possibly being TRBD1 (6 bases). V shed 2 bases and J shed 4 bases, with 11 bases lying between them. The CDR3 has 14 amino acids. Germline assignment: CDR1 MDHEN and CDR2 SYDVKM. The CDR3 spells CASSLIQGPYGYTF. The CDR3 coding sequence is TGTGCCAGCAGTTTAATACAGGGACCCTATGGCTACACCTTC.